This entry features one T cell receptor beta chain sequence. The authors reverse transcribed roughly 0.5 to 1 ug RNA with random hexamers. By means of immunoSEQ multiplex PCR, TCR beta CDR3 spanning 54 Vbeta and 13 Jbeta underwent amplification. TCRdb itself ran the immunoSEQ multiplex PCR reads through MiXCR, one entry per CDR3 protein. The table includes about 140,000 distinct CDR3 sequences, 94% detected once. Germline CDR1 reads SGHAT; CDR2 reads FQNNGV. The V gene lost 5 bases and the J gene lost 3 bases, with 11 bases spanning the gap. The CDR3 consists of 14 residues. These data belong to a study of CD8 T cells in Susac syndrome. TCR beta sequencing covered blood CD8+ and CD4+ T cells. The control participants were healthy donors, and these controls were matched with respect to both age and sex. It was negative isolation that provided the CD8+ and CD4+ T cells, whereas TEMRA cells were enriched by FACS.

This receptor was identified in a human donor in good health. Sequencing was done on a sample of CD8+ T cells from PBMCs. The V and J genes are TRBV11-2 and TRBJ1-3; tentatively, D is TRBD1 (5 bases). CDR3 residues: CASSQTGVGNTIYF. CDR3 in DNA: TGTGCCAGCAGCCAAACAGGAGTTGGAAACACCATATATTTT.